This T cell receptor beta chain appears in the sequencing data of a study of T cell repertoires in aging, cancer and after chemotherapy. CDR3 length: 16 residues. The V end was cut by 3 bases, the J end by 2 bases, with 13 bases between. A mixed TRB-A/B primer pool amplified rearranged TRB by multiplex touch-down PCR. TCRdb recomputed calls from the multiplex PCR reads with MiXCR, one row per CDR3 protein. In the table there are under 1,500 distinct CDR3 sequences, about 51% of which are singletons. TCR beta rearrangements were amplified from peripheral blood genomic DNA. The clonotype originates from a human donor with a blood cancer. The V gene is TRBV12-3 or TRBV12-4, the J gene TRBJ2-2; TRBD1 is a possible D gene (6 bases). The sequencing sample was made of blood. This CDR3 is CASSLTGRGNTGELFF. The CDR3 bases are TGTGCCAGCAGTTTGACAGGCAGGGGTAACACCGGGGAGCTGTTTTTT.